These 32 T cell receptor beta chains share one sample of origin, sequenced in a study of blood T cells in healthy people across ages. Combining a sample-barcoded 5' primer with a J-beta primer mix, a second PCR ran for roughly 7 to 11 cycles. TCRdb used MiXCR to reprocess the 5' RACE reads, holding one entry per CDR3 protein. The sample lists about 1,500,000 distinct CDR3 sequences; 28% were seen once. Sequenced input: blood. The receptors here all came from a woman aged 30 to 39 in good health.

This clonotype came up a few times. This chain links TRBV4-3 with TRBJ2-7; D not resolved. The germline CDR1 and CDR2 sequences are LGHNA and YSLEER. This CDR3 has 13 amino acids. V was clipped by 4 bases and J by 7 bases, with 14 bases between them. The CDR3 sequence is CASSPLLLTEQYF. The CDR3 DNA is TGCGCCAGCAGCCCCCTACTTCTCACTGAGCAGTACTTC.

The chain is built from TRBV2 and TRBJ2-4, with TRBD2 identical over 10 bases. Germline assignment: CDR1 SNHLY and CDR2 FYNNEI. The J segment lost 5 bases and the V segment lost 8 bases, leaving 9 bases of the junction unmatched. This CDR3 comprises 15 residues. CDR3 nucleotides: TGTGCCAGCGGGCCTCTAGCGGGGGTCCAAAACATTCAGTACTTC. Translated: CASGPLAGVQNIQYF. The whole variable domain, filled in from reference TRBV2 and TRBJ2-4, reads EPEVTQTPSHQVTQMGQEVILRCVPISNHLYFYWYRQILGQKVEFLVSFYNNEISEKSEIFDDQFSVERPDGSNFTLKIRSTKLEDSAMYFCASGPLAGVQNIQYFGAGTRLSVL.

Worth noting for this clonotype: Being one base from a much bigger clone, this may be a read error. V and J are TRBV6-2 or TRBV6-3 and TRBJ2-1; the D gene is possibly TRBD1 (6 bases). Germline V gene sequence: CDR1 MNHEY, CDR2 SVGEGT. The CDR3 extends over 15 amino acids. The CDR3 DNA reads TGTGCCAGCAGTTACCAGGGGCGCTCCTGCAATGAGCAGTTCTTC. Protein: CASSYQGRSCNEQFF.

On this clonotype itself: Being one base from a much bigger clone, this may be a read error. The chain couples TRBV6-1 to TRBJ1-5, with 7 bases lining up with TRBD1. This CDR3 is 16 amino acids long. The germline gives CDR1 MNHNS, CDR2 SASEGT. V lost 6 bases to trimming and J lost 9 bases; unmatched junction nucleotides: 17. The CDR3 sequence: CASRREGARQAVPQHF. DNA of the CDR3: TGTGCCAGCAGGAGGGAGGGGGCGCGGCAGGCGGTGCCCCAGCATTTT.

This clonotype occurred many times. The CDR3 here is CASSLGGRGLGETQYF. CDR3 bases: TGTGCCAGCAGCTTAGGGGGCAGGGGGCTTGGAGAGACCCAGTACTTC. J is TRBJ2-5 and V is TRBV7-2; 8 bases line up with TRBD1. The CDR3 covers 16 residues. The V segment lost 1 base and the J segment 4 bases; nucleotides outside the gene matches: 8. The germline V gene encodes CDR1 SGHTA and CDR2 FQGNSA.

The rearrangement uses TRBV6-5 and TRBJ2-7; 13 bases match TRBD2. Trimming took 4 bases from V and 3 from J; bases not matched to a gene: 6. There are 16 residues in the CDR3. Germline V lookup: CDR1 MNHEY, CDR2 SVGAGI. In DNA, the CDR3 is TGTGCCAGCAGTTGGGGACTAGCGGGGAATTTCTACGAGCAGTACTTC. Translating it yields CASSWGLAGNFYEQYF.

In regard to this clonotype: A read error may produce the germline difference seen at one junction end. The genes are TRBV6-5 and TRBJ2-1; D may match TRBD1 or TRBD2 (6 bases each). Germline V CDR1 and CDR2: MNHEY, SVGAGI. The CDR3 contains 13 residues. CDR3 in amino acids: CARSPEGGIEQFF. DNA for the CDR3: TGTGCCCGCAGTCCCGAGGGGGGAATTGAGCAGTTCTTC.

CDR3 protein: CASSPQRDLYNEQFF. In DNA form, the CDR3 reads TGTGCCAGCAGTCCTCAGAGGGACCTATACAATGAGCAGTTCTTC. The rearrangement joins TRBV12-3 or TRBV12-4 to TRBJ2-1; the D call may be TRBD1 or TRBD2 (5 bases each). The CDR3 is 15 amino acids. The V and J ends lost 5 bases and 4 bases respectively, with 15 bases between them.

This clonotype was detected many times. The genes are TRBV12-3 or TRBV12-4 and TRBJ2-1; TRBD2 matches 13 bases. V lost 6 bases and J lost 5; bases outside the gene matches: 7. The CDR3 sequence is 16 residues long. The CDR3 is CASSTTTSGRDNEQFF. Here the CDR3 DNA reads TGTGCCAGCAGCACAACCACTAGCGGGAGGGACAATGAGCAGTTCTTC.

Ten or more counts support this clonotype. The chain combines TRBV29-1 with TRBJ2-1, with TRBD2 identical over 7 bases. The CDR3 extends over 12 amino acids. Germline-derived CDR1 and CDR2 are SQVTM and ANQGSEA. The chain's CDR3 is CARTGRRNEQFF. The CDR3 DNA follows: TGCGCGCGTACCGGGAGGCGCAATGAGCAGTTCTTC.

This clonotype has a count of ten or more. In DNA form, the CDR3 reads TGTGCCAGCAGCGTAGGGAGCGGGAGGCTGACTGAGCAGTTCTTC. Amino acids: CASSVGSGRLTEQFF. This rearrangement joins TRBV9 to TRBJ2-1; 9 nucleotides agree with TRBD2. Trimming cost V 0 bases and J 9 bases; bases outside gene matches: 7. This CDR3 contains 15 residues. Germline values: CDR1 SGDLS, CDR2 YYNGEE.

The genes are TRBV20-1 and TRBJ1-1; possibly TRBD1 for D (5 bases). V lost 8 bases and J lost 2, with 18 bases in between. CDR3 length: 14 residues. The germline CDR1 and CDR2 sequences are DFQATT and SNEGSKA (reference sequence). CDR3 in DNA: TGCAGTTATCGACAGTCCGGGCGCAACACTGAAGCTTTCTTT. It specifies CSYRQSGRNTEAFF.

The CDR3 nucleotides are TGCAGTGCTAGACCGACTAGCGGGGGCCTTTGGGAGCAGTACTTC. As protein: CSARPTSGGLWEQYF. The V call is TRBV20-1, the J call TRBJ2-7, with 12 bases fitting TRBD2. This CDR3 is 15 amino acids long. CDR1 is DFQATT and CDR2 is SNEGSKA in the germline V gene (reference sequence). V trimming: 2 bases; J trimming: 7 bases; junction bases outside the gene matches: 9.

CDR3 loop: CASSLTPPGGFTDTQYF. The CDR3 DNA follows: TGTGCCAGCAGCTTAACTCCGCCCGGGGGGTTCACAGATACGCAGTATTTT. The chain links TRBV7-3 to TRBJ2-3, with 7 nucleotides matching TRBD2. V was clipped by 0 bases and J by 2 bases; unmatched bases: 8. The germline V gene has CDR1 SGHTA and CDR2 FQGTGA. The CDR3 consists of 17 residues.

This clonotype was seen more than once but under ten times. CDR3 DNA sequence: TGTGCCAGCAGTTTTTATCAGGGGGCGGTTAACGAGCAGTACTTC. Its translation is CASSFYQGAVNEQYF. The chain has TRBV12-3 or TRBV12-4 and TRBJ2-7; 8 bases map to TRBD1. The CDR3 has 15 residues. V was pared by 3 bases and J by 5 bases, with 9 bases of the junction left unmatched.

This clonotype was seen only a few times. The chain uses TRBV29-1 and TRBJ2-3; TRBD2 aligns across 9 bases. Germline CDR1 SQVTM, CDR2 ANQGSEA. Losses at the gene ends were 0 bases for V and 4 bases for J; bases not matched to a gene: 11. This CDR3 spans 17 amino acids. CDR3: CSVEDRQRGVLSDTQYF. As DNA, the CDR3 is TGCAGCGTTGAAGATAGACAGCGGGGGGTGCTGTCAGATACGCAGTATTTT.

J is TRBJ2-1 and V is TRBV20-1, with a weak D call TRBD1 (5 bases). Trimming removed 0 bases at V and 6 bases at J, with 15 bases between. Germline loops: CDR1 DFQATT, CDR2 SNEGSKA (reference sequence). This CDR3 is 15 amino acids long. The CDR3 region is CSARDLREGCNEQFF. CDR3 coding DNA: TGCAGTGCTAGAGATCTCAGGGAAGGCTGCAATGAGCAGTTCTTC.

This clonotype was observed a few times. DNA of the CDR3: TGCGCCAGCAGCTTCAGGGGCGCCTCATCTGAAGCTTTCTTT. Amino acids: CASSFRGASSEAFF. V is TRBV5-1 and J is TRBJ1-1; D might be TRBD1 (6 bases). The V end was cut by 2 bases, the J end by 6 bases, with 14 bases between. The germline gives CDR1 SGHRS, CDR2 YFSETQ. The length of the CDR3 is 14 residues.

The chain links TRBV10-2 to TRBJ2-7; D is unresolved. Trimming took off 6 bases at V and 1 base at J, with 13 bases between the two ends. Germline V gene lookup returns CDR1 WSHSY and CDR2 SAAADI. The CDR3 has 14 residues. The CDR3 spells CASRSSQASYEQYF. The CDR3 bases are TGCGCCAGCAGGTCCTCCCAGGCTTCCTACGAGCAGTACTTC.

This chain connects TRBV7-6 to TRBJ2-5, with D perhaps matching TRBD2 (5 bases). The CDR3 has 15 residues. Germline values: CDR1 SGHVS, CDR2 FNYEAQ. V was cut by 4 bases and J by 5 bases, with 17 bases left in between. CDR3 region: CASSSRAEGMETQYF. CDR3 DNA: TGTGCCAGCAGCTCAAGGGCCGAGGGAATGGAGACCCAGTACTTC.

This clonotype was counted ten times or more. The rearrangement joins TRBV20-1 to TRBJ2-1; 8 bases are shared with TRBD2. The CDR3 consists of 15 residues. Germline CDR1 reads DFQATT; CDR2 reads SNEGSKA (reference sequence). V gave up 0 bases and J gave up 4 bases; unmatched junction bases: 5. The CDR3 bases are TGCAGTGCTAGAGATCCGGGAGGGGGTTACAATGAGCAGTTCTTC. Protein product: CSARDPGGGYNEQFF.

This sequence joins TRBV5-1 and TRBJ2-7; unclear D gene. Between the trimmed V and J ends, which lost 3 bases and 6 bases, there was a span of 16 bases. Germline V gene lookup returns CDR1 SGHRS and CDR2 YFSETQ. The CDR3 extends over 14 amino acids. The CDR3 reads CASSSSERFGEQYF. In DNA form, the CDR3 reads TGCGCCAGCAGCTCCTCCGAACGCTTCGGCGAGCAGTACTTC.

This clonotype was recorded a few times. The CDR3 here is CASSLDLGSTYEQYF. CDR3 in DNA: TGCGCCAGCAGCTTGGATCTTGGGAGTACTTACGAGCAGTACTTC. The V gene is TRBV5-1, the J gene TRBJ2-7; perhaps TRBD2 as D (5 bases). V lost 0 bases to trimming and J lost 4 bases, with 14 bases between them. Germline CDR1 SGHRS, CDR2 YFSETQ. This CDR3 region has 15 residues.

The V gene is TRBV13, the J gene TRBJ2-2; TRBD1 matches 7 bases. Germline V lookup: CDR1 PRHDT, CDR2 FYEKMQ (reference sequence). The CDR3 has 15 residues. With V trimmed by 5 bases and J by 3 bases, 6 bases remained unmatched. The CDR3 nucleotides are TGTGCCAGCAGCATTGGGACAGCTTACACCGGGGAGCTGTTTTTT. Its translation: CASSIGTAYTGELFF.

This clonotype occurred a few times. The rearrangement links TRBV7-9 to TRBJ2-1, with D perhaps matching TRBD2 (6 bases). The V end lost 5 bases, the J end lost 12 bases, and 29 bases lay between the germline ends. CDR1 is SEHNR and CDR2 is FQNEAQ in the germline V gene (reference sequence). CDR3 length: 17 residues. Here the CDR3 DNA reads TGTGCCAGCAGCCTTGGGTCCCCGGGACTCCCTCGCTGGGGGCAGTTCTTC. This encodes CASSLGSPGLPRWGQFF. The full variable domain, its missing parts supplied by reference TRBV7-9 and TRBJ2-1, is DTGVSQNPRHKITKRGQNVTFRCDPISEHNRLYWYRQTLGQGPEFLTYFQNEAQLEKSRLLSDRFSAERPKGSFSTLEIQRTEQGDSAMYLCASSLGSPGLPRWGQFFGPGTRLTVL.

On this clonotype itself: One base away lies a much larger clone, so this may be a sequencing read error. This chain links TRBV20-1 with TRBJ2-1; no clear D. The CDR3 loop spans 12 amino acids. V was cut by 3 bases and J by 8 bases, with 11 bases left in between. Germline V gives CDR1 DFQATT, CDR2 SNEGSKA (reference sequence). CDR3 in DNA: TGCAGTGCTAGTGGGATAGGCTATGAGCAGTTCTTC. Encoded protein: CSASGIGYEQFF.

This clonotype came up many times. V is TRBV10-3 and J is TRBJ2-5; 8 bases are a match to TRBD2. The CDR3 is made up of 16 amino acids. Trimming took 0 bases from V and 7 from J; bases not matched to a gene: 10. Germline V lookup: CDR1 ENHRY, CDR2 SYGVKD. As DNA, the CDR3 is TGTGCCATCAGTGAGTCGACCGGCGGGGGGCTTGGGACCCAGTACTTC. Its protein is CAISESTGGGLGTQYF.

Note on this clonotype: A read error is possible here, since a much larger clone lies one base away. The V call is TRBV5-6, the J call TRBJ2-7; D gene ambiguous. Between the trimmed V and J ends, which lost 1 base and 3 bases, there was a span of 8 bases. Germline V gene data show CDR1 as SGHDT and CDR2 as YYEEEE. The CDR3 has 13 residues. The CDR3 DNA follows: TGTGCCAGCAGCTTGAAGTACTGCTACGAGCAGTACTTC. It is translated as CASSLKYCYEQYF.

This clonotype has just a few counts. CDR3 residues: CASSGRTGTESYEQYF. The CDR3 DNA reads as TGTGCCAGCAGCGGACGCACCGGGACAGAGTCCTACGAGCAGTACTTC. The genes are TRBV3-1 and TRBJ2-7; 7 bases match TRBD1. The CDR3 has 16 residues. The junction had 11 bases not matched to a gene; V was cut back by 5 bases and J by 1 base. Germline V gives CDR1 LGHDT, CDR2 YNNKEL (reference sequence).

About this clonotype itself: The junction shows a germline mismatch at one end, possibly a read error. The chain uses TRBV28 and TRBJ2-1; D may be TRBD1 (6 bases). The CDR3 runs to 15 residues. From germline, CDR1 is MDHEN and CDR2 SYDVKM. The CDR3 loop is CAGRGQGILPNEQFF. The CDR3 region has the DNA TGTGCCGGCAGAGGTCAGGGGATCTTGCCCAATGAGCAGTTCTTC. The full variable domain, its missing parts supplied by reference TRBV28 and TRBJ2-1, is DVKVTQSSRYLVKRTGEKVFLECVQDMDHENMFWYRQDPGLGLRLIYFSYDVKMKEKGDIPEGYSVSREKKERFSLILESASTNQTSMYLCAGRGQGILPNEQFFGPGTRLTVL.

As for this clonotype: Possible read error: a much larger clone is one base away. The V gene is TRBV2, the J gene TRBJ1-4, with D unresolved. The CDR3 runs 14 residues. Germline CDR1 SNHLY, CDR2 FYNNEI. Written as DNA, the CDR3 is TGTGCCAGCAGCGCGACAAGGACTAATGAAAAACGGTTTTTT. Translated, it gives CASSATRTNEKRFF.

The chain uses TRBV20-1 and TRBJ2-3; no clear D. The CDR3 consists of 12 residues. The V gene's germline CDR1 is DFQATT and CDR2 SNEGSKA (reference sequence). V was shortened by 7 bases and J by 0 bases, with 8 bases between the two germline ends. This CDR3 is CSGVASTDTQYF. In DNA, the CDR3 is TGCAGTGGAGTAGCTAGCACAGATACGCAGTATTTT.